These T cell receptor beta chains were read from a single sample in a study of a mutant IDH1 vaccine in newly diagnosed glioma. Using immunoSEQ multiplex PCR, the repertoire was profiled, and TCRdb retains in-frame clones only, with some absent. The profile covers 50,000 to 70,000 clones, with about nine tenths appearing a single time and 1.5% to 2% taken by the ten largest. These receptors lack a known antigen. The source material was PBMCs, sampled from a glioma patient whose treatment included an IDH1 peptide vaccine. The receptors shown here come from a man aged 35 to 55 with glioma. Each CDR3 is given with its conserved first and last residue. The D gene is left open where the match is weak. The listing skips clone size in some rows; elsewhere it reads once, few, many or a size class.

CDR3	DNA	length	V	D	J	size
CAISERWTDTQYF	TGTGCCATCAGTGAAAGGTGGACAGATACGCAGTATTTT	13	TRBV10-3	-	TRBJ2-3	-
CASSLKGSTDTQYF	TGTGCCAGCAGCCTTAAGGGCAGTACAGATACGCAGTATTTT	14	TRBV9	-	TRBJ2-3	-
CASSLAPLADPYEQYF	TGTGCCAGCAGCTTAGCCCCCCTAGCGGACCCCTACGAGCAGTACTTC	16	TRBV7-2	TRBD2	TRBJ2-7	-
CASSYSGGGENIQYF	TGTGCCAGCAGTTACTCTGGAGGGGGCGAAAACATTCAGTACTTC	15	TRBV6-6	-	TRBJ2-4	-
CASSQGRTSGYNEQFF	TGCGCCAGCAGCCAAGGGAGGACTAGCGGGTACAATGAGCAGTTCTTC	16	TRBV4-1	TRBD2	TRBJ2-1	-
CATNTLGAEQFF	TGTGCCACCAACACTCTGGGGGCTGAGCAGTTCTTC	12	TRBV19	-	TRBJ2-1	-
CASSSRSGDGYTF	TGTGCCAGTAGCTCAAGGTCGGGGGATGGCTACACCTTC	13	TRBV19	-	TRBJ1-2	-
CASSKGQGAPYEQYF	TGTGCCAGCAGTAAAGGACAGGGGGCACCCTACGAGCAGTACTTC	15	TRBV6-5	TRBD1	TRBJ2-7	-
CASSSFPGPNYGYTF	TGTGCCAGCAGCTCATTCCCGGGGCCTAACTATGGCTACACCTTC	15	TRBV27	-	TRBJ1-2	few
CASSWNPPYSNQPQHF	TGTGCCAGCAGCTGGAACCCCCCCTATAGCAATCAGCCCCAGCATTTT	16	TRBV7-6	-	TRBJ1-5	once
CASSRRGTNEKLFF	TGCGCCAGCAGCCGACGGGGGACTAATGAAAAACTGTTTTTT	14	TRBV4-1	-	TRBJ1-4	few
CASSLSGVQETQYF	TGCGCCAGCAGCTTGTCAGGGGTCCAAGAGACCCAGTACTTC	14	TRBV5-1	-	TRBJ2-5	-
CASSMDRSSYEQYF	TGTGCCAGTAGTATGGACAGGTCCTCCTACGAGCAGTACTTC	14	TRBV19	TRBD1	TRBJ2-7	-
CASSPRLRDAEAFF	TGTGCCAGCAGCCCCCGTCTGAGGGACGCTGAAGCTTTCTTT	14	TRBV11-2	-	TRBJ1-1	-
CASSLPPAGGFKDTQYF	TGCGCCAGCAGCTTGCCCCCAGCGGGAGGTTTTAAAGATACGCAGTATTTT	17	TRBV5-1	TRBD2	TRBJ2-3	-
CASSLGGDQPQHF	TGCGCCAGCAGCTTGGGGGGGGATCAGCCCCAGCATTTT	13	TRBV5-1	-	TRBJ1-5	-
CASSPRILQAYEQYF	TGTGCCAGCAGCCCTCGAATACTTCAAGCCTACGAGCAGTACTTC	15	TRBV7-8	-	TRBJ2-7	-
CASSYFQGAGQPQHF	TGTGCCAGCAGTTACTTTCAGGGGGCGGGTCAGCCCCAGCATTTT	15	TRBV6-5	TRBD1	TRBJ1-5	-
CASSLVQGSYEQYF	TGCGCCAGCAGCTTGGTACAGGGGTCCTACGAGCAGTACTTC	14	TRBV5-1	TRBD1	TRBJ2-7	once
CASSQAFGGNQPQHF	TGTGCCAGTAGTCAGGCTTTTGGGGGCAATCAGCCCCAGCATTTT	15	TRBV19	-	TRBJ1-5	-
CASSVEAPSSYEQYF	TGTGCCAGCAGCGTAGAGGCTCCAAGCTCCTACGAGCAGTACTTC	15	TRBV9	-	TRBJ2-7	-
CASSWGPEERNEQFF	TGCGCCAGCAGTTGGGGTCCCGAGGAAAGGAATGAGCAGTTCTTC	15	TRBV5-1	-	TRBJ2-1	-
CASSEENRGLYTF	TGTGCCAGCAGTGAAGAGAACAGGGGGTTGTACACCTTC	13	TRBV2	TRBD1	TRBJ1-2	few
CASSLGLAGEQFF	TGTGCCAGCAGCTTGGGTCTAGCGGGGGAGCAGTTCTTC	13	TRBV9	TRBD2	TRBJ2-1	-
CASSLPGLGNTIYF	TGCGCCAGCAGCTTGCCGGGGCTTGGAAACACCATATATTTT	14	TRBV5-1	-	TRBJ1-3	-
CASSGRAGNTIYF	TGTGCCAGCAGTGGCAGGGCTGGAAACACCATATATTTT	13	TRBV25-1	-	TRBJ1-3	-
CASSLGLKSWEQYF	TGTGCCAGCAGCTTAGGTCTGAAATCCTGGGAGCAGTACTTC	14	TRBV7-8	-	TRBJ2-7	-
CASRGGQGGAYEQYF	TGTGCCAGCAGGGGGGGGCAGGGCGGAGCCTACGAGCAGTACTTC	15	TRBV7-9	-	TRBJ2-7	-
CASSLGDTEAFF	TGTGCCAGCAGTTTAGGGGACACTGAAGCTTTCTTT	12	TRBV6-5	-	TRBJ1-1	-
CATRGTTNEKLFF	TGTGCCACCCGGGGGACAACTAATGAAAAACTGTTTTTT	13	TRBV6-5	-	TRBJ1-4	-
CASKRESNEQYF	TGTGCCAGTAAGAGGGAGAGTAACGAGCAGTACTTC	12	TRBV18	-	TRBJ2-7	-
CASSLGLLMNTEAFF	TGTGCCAGCAGCTTAGGGCTTTTAATGAACACTGAAGCTTTCTTT	15	TRBV7-2	-	TRBJ1-1	-
CASSDMGRNTIYF	TGTGCCAGCAGTGACATGGGTAGAAACACCATATATTTT	13	TRBV6-4	-	TRBJ1-3	-
CASSPGRALGEQFF	TGTGCCAGCAGCCCCGGGAGGGCCCTCGGTGAGCAGTTCTTC	14	TRBV13	TRBD2	TRBJ2-1	-
CASSQRTAPGHGYTF	TGTGCCAGCAGCCAGCGGACAGCGCCTGGCCATGGCTACACCTTC	15	TRBV14	-	TRBJ1-2	-
CASSLGTAGYTF	TGTGCCAGCAGTTTAGGGACGGCCGGCTACACCTTC	12	TRBV28	-	TRBJ1-2	once
CASSSQIHSGNTIYF	TGTGCCAGCAGCAGCCAGATTCACTCTGGAAACACCATATATTTT	15	TRBV7-2	-	TRBJ1-3	-
CASSQGQGSYEQYF	TGCGCCAGCAGCCAAGGACAGGGTAGTTACGAGCAGTACTTC	14	TRBV4-1	TRBD1	TRBJ2-7	-
CASTWSGRFSTDTQYF	TGTGCCAGTACCTGGTCGGGACGGTTTAGCACAGATACGCAGTATTTT	16	TRBV19	-	TRBJ2-3	once
CASSMGTGRAEAFF	TGTGCCAGCAGCATGGGAACAGGGAGGGCTGAAGCTTTCTTT	14	TRBV5-8	-	TRBJ1-1	-
CAIKGSTNEKLFF	TGTGCCATCAAGGGGAGCACGAATGAAAAACTGTTTTTT	13	TRBV10-3	-	TRBJ1-4	-
CASSPEVRTGYEKLFF	TGTGCCAGCTCACCGGAGGTCAGGACAGGGTATGAAAAACTGTTTTTT	16	TRBV18	TRBD1	TRBJ1-4	-
CASSPGLSGAADTQYF	TGTGCCAGCAGTCCGGGACTATCCGGAGCGGCAGATACGCAGTATTTT	16	TRBV25-1	TRBD2	TRBJ2-3	-
CASSFLGGNEQYF	TGCGCCAGCAGTTTTCTTGGGGGTAACGAGCAGTACTTC	13	TRBV10-2	-	TRBJ2-7	-
CASSLYDGNIQYF	TGTGCCAGCAGTTTATACGACGGTAACATTCAGTACTTC	13	TRBV28	-	TRBJ2-4	-
CASSDGQGVDTIYF	TGCGCCAGCAGCGACGGACAGGGGGTGGACACCATATATTTT	14	TRBV5-1	TRBD1	TRBJ1-3	-
CASSDGPNTGELFF	TGTGCCAGCAGCGATGGACCAAACACCGGGGAGCTGTTTTTT	14	TRBV9	-	TRBJ2-2	-
CASSRWGAGGRMDTQYF	TGCGCCAGCAGCCGTTGGGGAGCGGGAGGGCGCATGGATACGCAGTATTTT	17	TRBV4-1	TRBD2	TRBJ2-3	-
CATSRGRGFNTEAFF	TGTGCCACCAGCAGAGGTCGCGGTTTTAACACTGAAGCTTTCTTT	15	TRBV15	-	TRBJ1-1	-
CASSSGLAGVAEQFF	TGTGCCAGCAGCTCAGGACTAGCGGGAGTAGCTGAGCAGTTCTTC	15	TRBV7-9	TRBD2	TRBJ2-1	-
CASSQRPGPDTEAFF	TGTGCCAGCAGCCAACGCCCGGGACCGGACACTGAAGCTTTCTTT	15	TRBV4-2	-	TRBJ1-1	-
CASGYEQFF	TGTGCCAGTGGTTATGAGCAGTTCTTC	9	TRBV19	-	TRBJ2-1	-
CASSPPGGYGYTF	TGTGCCAGCAGCCCGCCGGGGGGCTATGGCTACACCTTC	13	TRBV5-5	-	TRBJ1-2	-
CASRHLWSTTSETYEQYF	TGTGCCAGCAGACACTTGTGGTCGACGACTAGCGAAACCTACGAGCAGTACTTC	18	TRBV5-8	TRBD2	TRBJ2-7	-